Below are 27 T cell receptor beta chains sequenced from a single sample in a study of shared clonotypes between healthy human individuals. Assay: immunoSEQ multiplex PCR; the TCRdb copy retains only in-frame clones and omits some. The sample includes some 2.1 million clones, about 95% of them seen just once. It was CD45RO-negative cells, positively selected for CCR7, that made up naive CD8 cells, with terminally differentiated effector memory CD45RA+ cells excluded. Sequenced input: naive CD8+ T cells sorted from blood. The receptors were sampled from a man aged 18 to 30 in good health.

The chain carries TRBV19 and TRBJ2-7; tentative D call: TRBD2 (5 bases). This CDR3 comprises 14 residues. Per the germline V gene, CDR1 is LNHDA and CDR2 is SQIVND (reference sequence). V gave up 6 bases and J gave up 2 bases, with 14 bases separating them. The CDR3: CASSFGPGTYEQYF. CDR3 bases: TGTGCCAGTAGCTTCGGACCGGGAACCTACGAGCAGTACTTC.

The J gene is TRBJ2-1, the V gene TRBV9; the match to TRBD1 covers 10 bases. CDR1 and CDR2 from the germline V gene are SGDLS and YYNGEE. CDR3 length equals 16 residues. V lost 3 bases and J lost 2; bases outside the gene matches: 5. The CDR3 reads CASSAEGQGAYNEQFF. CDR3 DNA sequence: TGTGCCAGCAGCGCCGAAGGACAGGGGGCCTACAATGAGCAGTTCTTC.

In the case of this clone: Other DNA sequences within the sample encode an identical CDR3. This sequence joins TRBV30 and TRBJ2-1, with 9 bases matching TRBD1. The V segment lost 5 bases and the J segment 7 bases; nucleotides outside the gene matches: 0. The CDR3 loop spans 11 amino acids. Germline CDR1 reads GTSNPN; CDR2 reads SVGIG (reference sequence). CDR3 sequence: CAWGQGNEQFF. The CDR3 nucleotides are TGTGCCTGGGGACAGGGGAATGAGCAGTTCTTC. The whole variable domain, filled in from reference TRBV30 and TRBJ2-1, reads SQTIHQWPATLVQPVGSPLSLECTVEGTSNPNLYWYRQAAGRGLQLLFYSVGIGQISSEVPQNLSASRPQDRQFILSSKKLLLSDSGFYLCAWGQGNEQFFGPGTRLTVL.

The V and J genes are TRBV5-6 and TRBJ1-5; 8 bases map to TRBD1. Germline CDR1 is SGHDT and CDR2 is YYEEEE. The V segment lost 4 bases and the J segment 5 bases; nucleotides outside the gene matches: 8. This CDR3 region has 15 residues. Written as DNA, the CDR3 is TGTGCCAGCAGCCAGAAGGACAGGGAGGATCAGCCCCAGCATTTT. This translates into CASSQKDREDQPQHF. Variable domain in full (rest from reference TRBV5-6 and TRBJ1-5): DAGVTQSPTHLIKTRGQQVTLRCSPKSGHDTVSWYQQALGQGPQFIFQYYEEEERQRGNFPDRFSGHQFPNYSSELNVNALLLGDSALYLCASSQKDREDQPQHFGDGTRLSIL.

The CDR3 is CASSQDLGQDPPYEQYF. For the CDR3, the DNA is TGCGCCAGCAGCCAAGATCTGGGACAGGATCCACCCTACGAGCAGTACTTC. This sequence joins TRBV4-1 and TRBJ2-7, with TRBD1 matching over 8 bases. V was clipped by 0 bases and J by 2 bases; unmatched bases: 9. Germline V gene sequence: CDR1 MGHRA, CDR2 YSYEKL. This CDR3 is built from 17 residues.

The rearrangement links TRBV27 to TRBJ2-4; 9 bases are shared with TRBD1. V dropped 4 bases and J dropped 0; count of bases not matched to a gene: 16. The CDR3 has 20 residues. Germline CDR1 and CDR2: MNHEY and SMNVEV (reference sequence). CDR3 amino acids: CASSSTGTGTVEIAKNIQYF. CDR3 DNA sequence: TGTGCCAGCAGTTCGACCGGGACAGGGACTGTGGAAATAGCCAAAAACATTCAGTACTTC.

In nucleotides, the CDR3 is TGTGCCAGCGCCCCATATGGGTTAGCCGGGGAGCTGTTTTTT. This gives the protein CASAPYGLAGELFF. The chain couples TRBV28 to TRBJ2-2; D is undetermined. The CDR3 runs 14 residues. Per the germline V gene, CDR1 is MDHEN and CDR2 is SYDVKM. Deletions cut 8 bases from V and 6 bases from J, with 16 bases between.

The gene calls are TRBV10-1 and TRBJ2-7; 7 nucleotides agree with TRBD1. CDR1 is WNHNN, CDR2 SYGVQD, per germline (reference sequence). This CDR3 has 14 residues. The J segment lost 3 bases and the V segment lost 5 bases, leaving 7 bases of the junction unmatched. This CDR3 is CASSKARDSYEQYF. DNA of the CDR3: TGCGCCAGCAGTAAGGCCCGGGACAGCTACGAGCAGTACTTC.

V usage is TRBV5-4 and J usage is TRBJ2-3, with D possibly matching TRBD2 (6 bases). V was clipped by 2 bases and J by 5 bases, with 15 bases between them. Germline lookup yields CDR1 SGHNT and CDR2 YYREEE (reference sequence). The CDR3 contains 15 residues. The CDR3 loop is CASSFIGLREDTQYF. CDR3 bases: TGTGCCAGCAGCTTTATAGGACTACGCGAAGATACGCAGTATTTT.

This CDR3 is CASSTRGDGTDTQYF. CDR3 bases: TGTGCCAGCAGTACCAGGGGGGATGGCACAGATACGCAGTATTTT. The chain employs TRBV27 and TRBJ2-3; TRBD1 might be the D (7 bases). Trimming took off 5 bases at V and 1 base at J, with 13 bases between the two ends. This CDR3 has 15 residues. Germline assignment: CDR1 MNHEY and CDR2 SMNVEV (reference sequence).

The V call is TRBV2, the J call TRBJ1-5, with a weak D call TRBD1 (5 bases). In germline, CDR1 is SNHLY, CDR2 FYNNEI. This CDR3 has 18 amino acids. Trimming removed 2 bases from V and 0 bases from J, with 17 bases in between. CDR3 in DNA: TGTGCCAGCAGTGAAATCGCAGGGAGGGGATATAGCAATCAGCCCCAGCATTTT. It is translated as CASSEIAGRGYSNQPQHF.

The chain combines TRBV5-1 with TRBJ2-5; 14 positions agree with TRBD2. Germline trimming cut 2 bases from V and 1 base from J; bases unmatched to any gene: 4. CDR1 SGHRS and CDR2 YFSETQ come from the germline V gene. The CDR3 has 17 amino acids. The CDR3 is CASSFRTSGRSQETQYF. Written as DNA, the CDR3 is TGCGCCAGCAGCTTCCGGACTAGCGGGAGGTCCCAAGAGACCCAGTACTTC.

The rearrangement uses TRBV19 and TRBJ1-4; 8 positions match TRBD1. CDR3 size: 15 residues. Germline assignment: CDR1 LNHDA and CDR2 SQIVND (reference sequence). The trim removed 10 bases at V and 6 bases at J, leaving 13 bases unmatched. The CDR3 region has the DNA TGTGCCACCTTACCCACCACAGGGGGGGATGAAAAACTGTTTTTT. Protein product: CATLPTTGGDEKLFF.

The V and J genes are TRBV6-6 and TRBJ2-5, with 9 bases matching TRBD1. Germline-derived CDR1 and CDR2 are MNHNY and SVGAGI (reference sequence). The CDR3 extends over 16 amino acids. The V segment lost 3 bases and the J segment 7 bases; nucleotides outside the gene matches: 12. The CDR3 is CASSYPTTGGEWTQYF. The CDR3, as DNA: TGTGCCAGCAGTTATCCCACTACAGGGGGCGAATGGACCCAGTACTTC.

The CDR3 reads CASSILPRTGSNYGYTF. CDR3 coding DNA: TGTGCCAGTAGTATATTGCCCCGGACAGGGAGCAACTATGGCTACACCTTC. The chain uses TRBV19 and TRBJ1-2; TRBD1 agrees at 8 bases. With 2 bases clipped from V and 2 bases from J, the junction kept 10 bases outside the gene matches. The germline V gene encodes CDR1 LNHDA and CDR2 SQIVND (reference sequence). There are 17 residues in the CDR3. The whole variable domain, remainder taken from reference TRBV19 and TRBJ1-2, is DGGITQSPKYLFRKEGQNVTLSCEQNLNHDAMYWYRQDPGQGLRLIYYSQIVNDFQKGDIAEGYSVSREKKESFPLTVTSAQKNPTAFYLCASSILPRTGSNYGYTFGSGTRLTVV.

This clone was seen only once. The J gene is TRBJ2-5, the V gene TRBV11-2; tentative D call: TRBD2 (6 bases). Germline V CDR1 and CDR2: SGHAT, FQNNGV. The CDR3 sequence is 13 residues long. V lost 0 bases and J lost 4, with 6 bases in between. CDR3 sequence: CASSLDGRETQYF. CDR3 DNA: TGTGCCAGCAGCTTAGACGGGAGAGAGACCCAGTACTTC.

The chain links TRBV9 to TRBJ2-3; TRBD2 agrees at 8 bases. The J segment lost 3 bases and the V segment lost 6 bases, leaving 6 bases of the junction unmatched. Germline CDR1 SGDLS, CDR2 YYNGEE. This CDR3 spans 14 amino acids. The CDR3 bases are TGTGCCAGCACCGAAAGCGGGAGTACAGATACGCAGTATTTT. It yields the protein CASTESGSTDTQYF.

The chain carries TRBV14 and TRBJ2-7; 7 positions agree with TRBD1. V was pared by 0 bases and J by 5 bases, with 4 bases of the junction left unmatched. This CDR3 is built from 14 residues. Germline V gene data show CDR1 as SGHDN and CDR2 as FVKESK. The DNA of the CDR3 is TGTGCCAGCAGCCAAGATCTCGGACAGGACGAGCAGTACTTC. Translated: CASSQDLGQDEQYF.

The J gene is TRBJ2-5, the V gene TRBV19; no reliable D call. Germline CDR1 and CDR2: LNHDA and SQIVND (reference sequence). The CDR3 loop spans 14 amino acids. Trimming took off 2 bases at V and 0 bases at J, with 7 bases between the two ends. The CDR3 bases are TGTGCCAGTAGTATAATGTTGCACCAAGAGACCCAGTACTTC. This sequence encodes CASSIMLHQETQYF.

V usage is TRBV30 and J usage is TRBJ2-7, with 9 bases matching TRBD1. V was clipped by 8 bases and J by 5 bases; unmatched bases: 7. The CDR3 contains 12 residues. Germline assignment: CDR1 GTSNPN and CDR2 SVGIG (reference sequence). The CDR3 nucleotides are TGTGCCCTTTGGGACAGGGCGCACGAGCAGTACTTC. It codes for CALWDRAHEQYF.

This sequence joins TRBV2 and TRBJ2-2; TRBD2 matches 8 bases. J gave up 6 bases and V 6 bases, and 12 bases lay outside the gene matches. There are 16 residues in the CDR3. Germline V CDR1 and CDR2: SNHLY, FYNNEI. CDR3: CASRPGLGKNPGELFF. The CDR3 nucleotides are TGTGCCAGCAGACCGGGACTAGGGAAAAACCCCGGGGAGCTGTTTTTT.

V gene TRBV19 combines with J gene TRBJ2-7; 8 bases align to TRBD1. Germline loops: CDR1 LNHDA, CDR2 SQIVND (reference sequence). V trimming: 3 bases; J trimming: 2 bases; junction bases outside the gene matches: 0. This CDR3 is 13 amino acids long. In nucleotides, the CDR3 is TGTGCCAGTAGTATGGACAGGGCCTACGAGCAGTACTTC. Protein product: CASSMDRAYEQYF.

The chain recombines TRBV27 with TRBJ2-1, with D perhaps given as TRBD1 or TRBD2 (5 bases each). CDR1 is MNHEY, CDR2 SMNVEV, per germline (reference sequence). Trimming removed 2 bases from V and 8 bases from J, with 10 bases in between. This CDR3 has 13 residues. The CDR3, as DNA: TGTGCCAGCAGTTTACGAGGGGTGGATGAGCAGTTCTTC. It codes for CASSLRGVDEQFF.

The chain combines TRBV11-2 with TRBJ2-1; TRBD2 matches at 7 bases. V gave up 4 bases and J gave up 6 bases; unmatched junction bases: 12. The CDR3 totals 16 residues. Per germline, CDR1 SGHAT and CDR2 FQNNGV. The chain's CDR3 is CASSWDYQVGFNEQFF. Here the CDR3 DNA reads TGTGCCAGCAGCTGGGACTACCAGGTCGGGTTCAATGAGCAGTTCTTC.

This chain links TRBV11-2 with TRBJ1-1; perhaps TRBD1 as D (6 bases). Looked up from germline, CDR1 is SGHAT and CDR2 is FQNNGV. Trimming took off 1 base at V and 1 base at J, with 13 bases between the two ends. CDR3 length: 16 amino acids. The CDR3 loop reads CASSLGRTAPNTEAFF. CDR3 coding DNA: TGTGCCAGCAGCTTAGGCCGGACAGCCCCGAACACTGAAGCTTTCTTT.

The chain's CDR3 is CASRRMDENYNEQFF. CDR3 nucleotide sequence: TGTGCCAGCAGGAGGATGGACGAGAACTACAATGAGCAGTTCTTC. J is TRBJ2-1 and V is TRBV6-5; D unclear. With 6 bases removed from V and 3 bases from J, the gap between germline ends came to 15 bases. The CDR3 is 15 amino acids. Germline V CDR1 and CDR2: MNHEY, SVGAGI.

Here the CDR3 DNA reads TGTGCCAGTAGTAACCCTGTCACAGGGCCTAGCAATCAGCCCCAGCATTTT. Translating it yields CASSNPVTGPSNQPQHF. The V gene is TRBV19, the J gene TRBJ1-5, with D possibly TRBD1 on 6 matching bases. This CDR3 is built from 17 residues. Germline CDR1 is LNHDA and CDR2 is SQIVND (reference sequence). The ends were cut back, 4 bases at V and 0 bases at J, with 16 bases in the middle. The full variable domain, rest sourced from reference TRBV19 and TRBJ1-5, is DGGITQSPKYLFRKEGQNVTLSCEQNLNHDAMYWYRQDPGQGLRLIYYSQIVNDFQKGDIAEGYSVSREKKESFPLTVTSAQKNPTAFYLCASSNPVTGPSNQPQHFGDGTRLSIL.